This entry describes one TCR beta chain. These data originate in a study of early T cells in non-severe SARS-CoV-2 infection. There are 15 residues in the CDR3. With 2 bases removed from V and 3 bases from J, the gap between germline ends came to 12 bases. From germline, CDR1 is KGHSH and CDR2 LQKENI. MiXCR, applied by TCRdb to the 5' RACE reads, yields one record per CDR3 protein. The sample has tens of thousands of distinct CDR3 sequences, about a sixth seen once. The chain employs TRBV18 and TRBJ2-3; no clear D gene. The TCR originated in an adult who was a healthcare worker with PCR-confirmed SARS-CoV-2 infection or an uninfected control (not recorded which). Sequenced input: whole blood. CDR3 nucleotide sequence: TGTGCCAGCTCACCAAGCTATGGCTTTACAGATACGCAGTATTTT. This codes for CASSPSYGFTDTQYF.